One and the same sample provided the 24 T cell receptor beta chains below, sequenced in a study of Graves' ophthalmopathy and Graves' hyperthyroidism. For repertoire sequencing, the TCR beta CDR3 regions were amplified from RNA transcripts. A first-round RT-PCR used HTBI primers, followed by a second-round multiplex PCR. TCRdb re-analysed the multiplex PCR reads in MiXCR, keeping a single row per CDR3 protein. This sample has 560,000 or so distinct CDR3 sequences; just under 40% occur once, and the top ten carry about 4%. Source material: peripheral blood or thyroid tissue (not recorded which). The receptors originated from an adult man with Graves' hyperthyroidism.

This clonotype appeared many times. The V gene is TRBV14, the J gene TRBJ2-2; D ambiguous. Per germline, CDR1 SGHDN and CDR2 FVKESK. Deletions cut 0 bases from V and 3 bases from J, with 14 bases between. The length of the CDR3 is 17 residues. The CDR3 sequence: CASSQESPGSYTGELFF. CDR3 bases: TGTGCCAGCAGCCAAGAGTCCCCAGGATCATACACCGGGGAGCTGTTTTTT.

This clonotype was detected ten times or more. This sequence joins TRBV20-1 and TRBJ2-7, with 9 bases fitting TRBD2. The CDR3 is 15 residues long. Losses at the gene ends were 0 bases for V and 7 bases for J; bases not matched to a gene: 10. Germline V lookup: CDR1 DFQATT, CDR2 SNEGSKA (reference sequence). CDR3 bases: TGCAGTGCTAGAGATATCGCGGGAGGGCCGGGAGAGCAGTACTTC. It specifies CSARDIAGGPGEQYF.

The V gene is TRBV24-1, the J gene TRBJ2-7; 7 bases agree with TRBD2. The end of the DNA is better explained by TRBJ2-1, so the J call may be wrong. Looked up from germline, CDR1 is KGHDR and CDR2 is SFDVKD. The CDR3 is made up of 14 amino acids. Written as DNA, the CDR3 is TGTGCCACCAGTGATACATGGGGGGGTCGGGAGCAGTTCTTC. It specifies CATSDTWGGREQFF.

The table lists this clonotype with a few counts. The gene calls are TRBV29-1 and TRBJ2-1; 9 bases fit TRBD1. This CDR3 comprises 15 residues. V shed 3 bases, J shed 4 bases, and the junction held 7 bases outside the gene matches. Germline V gene lookup returns CDR1 SQVTM and CDR2 ANQGSEA. CDR3 protein: CSVEGQGLAYNEQFF. CDR3 DNA sequence: TGCAGCGTTGAGGGACAGGGTTTGGCTTACAATGAGCAGTTCTTC.

This sequence joins TRBV28 and TRBJ1-1; TRBD1 matches 7 bases. Germline lookup yields CDR1 MDHEN and CDR2 SYDVKM. This CDR3 has 13 residues. Trimming took 2 bases from V and 7 from J; bases not matched to a gene: 4. This CDR3 reads CASSLTGTDEAFF. DNA of the CDR3: TGTGCCAGCAGTTTAACTGGGACAGATGAAGCTTTCTTT.

This clonotype was observed once. A read error may explain this, as a much larger clone is one base away. No conserved phenylalanine or tryptophan ends this CDR3, so it is likely a read error. The J gene is TRBJ1-1, the V gene TRBV5-4; possibly TRBD1 for D (6 bases). The CDR3 has 12 residues. V lost 2 bases, J lost 7 bases, and 9 bases lay in between. CDR1 is SGHNT and CDR2 is YYREEE in the germline V gene (reference sequence). The CDR3 DNA reads as TGTGCCAGCAGCTTCAGGGGAGTTGAAGCTTTCTCT. It specifies CASSFRGVEAFS.

The sample holds many counts of this clonotype. The genes are TRBV6-5 and TRBJ2-5; TRBD1 is a possible D gene (5 bases). Germline CDR1 reads MNHEY; CDR2 reads SVGAGI. The CDR3 spans 14 residues. With 2 bases removed from V and 2 bases from J, the gap between germline ends came to 9 bases. CDR3 coding DNA: TGTGCCAGCAGTTACAGCCAGGGTCAAGAGACCCAGTACTTC. It is translated as CASSYSQGQETQYF.

This clonotype occurred many times. The chain is built from TRBV7-2 and TRBJ2-5; D gene ambiguous. CDR1 and CDR2 (germline): SGHTA, FQGNSA. This CDR3 spans 13 amino acids. V was shortened by 4 bases and J by 5 bases, with 11 bases between the two germline ends. DNA for the CDR3: TGTGCCAGCAGCTCTCCCAGCACGGAGACCCAGTACTTC. Translation gives CASSSPSTETQYF.

The genes are TRBV29-1 and TRBJ1-1; 9 positions agree with TRBD1. The CDR3 extends over 13 amino acids. After removal of 7 bases from V and 6 bases from J, the junction contained 9 bases not matched to a gene. Germline CDR1 SQVTM, CDR2 ANQGSEA. CDR3 protein: CSGGTGLRSEAFF. In DNA, the CDR3 is TGCAGCGGGGGGACAGGGTTAAGGTCTGAAGCTTTCTTT.

The DNA for the CDR3 is TGTGCCAGCAAAGACAGGGGTGGTGGAACAGATACGCAGTATTTT. It specifies CASKDRGGGTDTQYF. The chain has TRBV2 and TRBJ2-3, with 8 bases identical to TRBD1. The ends lost 7 bases at V and 3 bases at J; junction bases unmatched: 9. Germline V lookup: CDR1 SNHLY, CDR2 FYNNEI. This CDR3 comprises 15 residues.

This clonotype was observed at least ten times. The CDR3 reads CASSWGVREKLFF. The CDR3 nucleotides are TGTGCCAGCAGCTGGGGGGTACGCGAAAAACTGTTTTTT. The J gene is TRBJ1-4, the V gene TRBV7-6, with D possibly TRBD1 on 5 matching bases. Germline V gene data show CDR1 as SGHVS and CDR2 as FNYEAQ. This CDR3 contains 13 residues. Trimming shortened V by 4 bases and J by 8 bases, and 11 bases separated the two germline ends.

This clonotype came up many times. The chain links TRBV29-1 to TRBJ2-7, with D possibly TRBD2 on 6 matching bases. CDR1 is SQVTM and CDR2 is ANQGSEA in the germline V gene. The CDR3 is 15 residues long. V lost 0 bases to trimming and J lost 6 bases, with 18 bases between them. CDR3 loop: CSVEDLPGRSGEQYF. CDR3 DNA sequence: TGCAGCGTTGAAGATCTTCCAGGGAGGAGTGGCGAGCAGTACTTC.

This clonotype was picked up many times. The V call is TRBV19, the J call TRBJ1-1, with 7 bases lining up with TRBD1. Trimming at V came to 5 bases and at J to 1 base, leaving 4 bases not matched to a gene. The CDR3 has 14 amino acids. CDR1 and CDR2 (germline): LNHDA, SQIVND (reference sequence). The CDR3 here is CASSGRQGNTEAFF. The CDR3, as DNA: TGTGCCAGTAGTGGTCGACAGGGGAACACTGAAGCTTTCTTT.

This clonotype was counted only a few times. The rearrangement uses TRBV5-1 and TRBJ1-2; 8 nucleotides align to TRBD1. V dropped 0 bases and J dropped 8; count of bases not matched to a gene: 6. The CDR3 sequence is 14 residues long. Germline V gene data show CDR1 as SGHRS and CDR2 as YFSETQ. The CDR3 DNA reads TGCGCCAGCAGCTTGGCCCAGGGGGCACAGGGCTACACCTTC. This gives the protein CASSLAQGAQGYTF.

This chain joins TRBV2 and TRBJ2-7; TRBD1 agrees at 10 bases. The length of the CDR3 is 15 residues. The germline gives CDR1 SNHLY, CDR2 FYNNEI. Germline trimming cut 6 bases from V and 3 bases from J; bases unmatched to any gene: 8. CDR3 in amino acids: CASSQPGQGFYEQYF. The CDR3 bases are TGTGCCAGCAGCCAGCCGGGACAGGGGTTCTACGAGCAGTACTTC.

This clonotype was counted between two and nine times. J is TRBJ1-1 and V is TRBV6-5; the match to TRBD1 covers 7 bases. Unmatched junction bases numbered 7, after V lost 2 bases and J lost 1 base. The CDR3 runs 16 residues. Germline values: CDR1 MNHEY, CDR2 SVGAGI. This CDR3 is CASSYVQNRGNTEAFF. The DNA of the CDR3 is TGTGCCAGCAGTTACGTACAAAACAGGGGGAACACTGAAGCTTTCTTT.

This clonotype came up many times. Here the CDR3 reads CSAKSSGTDRNGYTF. The CDR3 DNA follows: TGCAGTGCTAAAAGCTCCGGGACAGATAGGAATGGCTACACCTTC. The V call is TRBV20-1, the J call TRBJ1-2; 7 bases line up with TRBD1. V lost 4 bases, J lost 6 bases, and 14 bases stayed unmatched. The CDR3 contains 15 residues. In germline, CDR1 is DFQATT, CDR2 SNEGSKA (reference sequence).

This clonotype has a count of ten or more. The V and J genes are TRBV9 and TRBJ2-7, with TRBD1 matching 8 bases. This CDR3 is built from 14 residues. Germline V gene lookup returns CDR1 SGDLS and CDR2 YYNGEE. The V gene end was trimmed by 0 bases and the J gene end by 6 bases; junction bases not matched to a gene: 5. The CDR3 sequence is CASSVGQGSTEQYF. CDR3 bases: TGTGCCAGCAGCGTAGGACAGGGGAGCACCGAGCAGTACTTC.

This clonotype showed up just a few times. CDR3: CASSYRWDSSQYF. The CDR3 nucleotides are TGTGCCAGCAGTTACCGTTGGGACAGTTCGCAGTACTTC. V usage is TRBV6-6 and J usage is TRBJ2-7; 7 positions agree with TRBD1. CDR1 and CDR2 (germline): MNHNY, SVGAGI (reference sequence). The CDR3 is 13 residues long. V lost 2 bases to trimming and J lost 9 bases; unmatched junction nucleotides: 7.

Notes on this clonotype: The junction and the germline gene differ at one end; a read error may be behind it. V gene TRBV11-2 combines with J gene TRBJ1-4; D call uncertain. The CDR3 is made up of 17 amino acids. Germline V CDR1 and CDR2: SGHAT, FQNNGV. The CDR3 loop reads CASSPSPGELWSEKLVF. The CDR3 DNA reads as TGTGCCAGCAGCCCCAGTCCCGGAGAACTTTGGAGTGAAAAACTGGTTTTT.

This clonotype was seen at least ten times. This chain uses TRBV29-1 with TRBJ1-4; no definite D call. CDR1 and CDR2 (germline): SQVTM, ANQGSEA. The CDR3 sequence is 14 residues long. V was pared by 7 bases and J by 2 bases, with 14 bases between. CDR3 sequence (DNA): TGCAGCGCCCTTGGCGGGGTTACTAATGAAAAACTGTTTTTT. Protein sequence: CSALGGVTNEKLFF.

This clonotype was counted at least ten times. The gene calls are TRBV19 and TRBJ2-7, with D possibly being TRBD2 (6 bases). Germline V CDR1 and CDR2: LNHDA, SQIVND (reference sequence). Trimming cost V 4 bases and J 0 bases, with 16 bases left between them. The CDR3 sequence is 16 residues long. The CDR3 protein is CASSNVLGTASYEQYF. The DNA for the CDR3 is TGTGCCAGTAGTAACGTCCTCGGGACTGCCTCCTACGAGCAGTACTTC. Full variable domain (rest looked up from reference TRBV19 and TRBJ2-7): DGGITQSPKYLFRKEGQNVTLSCEQNLNHDAMYWYRQDPGQGLRLIYYSQIVNDFQKGDIAEGYSVSREKKESFPLTVTSAQKNPTAFYLCASSNVLGTASYEQYFGPGTRLTVT.

This clonotype was seen only once. The rearrangement links TRBV10-3 to TRBJ1-6; a possible D gene is TRBD1 (6 bases). With 3 bases removed from V and 5 bases from J, the gap between germline ends came to 17 bases. CDR1 and CDR2 from the germline V gene are ENHRY and SYGVKD. The CDR3 has 17 amino acids. The CDR3 region has the DNA TGTGCCATCAGTGATAGGGCAGGGGTAAGGCATAATTCACCCCTCCACTTT. Protein: CAISDRAGVRHNSPLHF.

This clonotype has ten or more counts. The chain couples TRBV2 to TRBJ1-5; D not certain. The CDR3 is 16 residues long. From germline, CDR1 is SNHLY and CDR2 FYNNEI. Deletions cut 4 bases from V and 4 bases from J, with 17 bases between. CDR3 DNA sequence: TGTGCCAGCAGTGGCTCCGATCCAGGCAGAAATCAGCCCCAGCATTTT. It specifies CASSGSDPGRNQPQHF.